These 24 T cell receptor beta chains came from one sample sequenced in a study of T cell clusters in autoimmune cytopenias. Multiplex touch-down PCR amplified TRB using TRB-A and TRB-B pools in one tube. TCRdb reprocessed the multiplex PCR reads, with one entry per CDR3 protein and no DNA. The sample holds 2,100 or so distinct CDR3 sequences. Each sample's input was around 270 ng genomic DNA, roughly 40,000 genome equivalents. Specimen: peripheral blood. The receptors originated from a human donor with an autoimmune cytopenia or autoimmune hepatitis (not recorded which).

The gene calls are TRBV15 and TRBJ2-2; TCRdb lists TRBD2, though no DNA is available to test this call. The CDR3 is made up of 17 amino acids. The germline V gene encodes CDR1 LNHNV and CDR2 YYDKDF (reference sequence). The CDR3 sequence: CATSRGGLGLATGELFF.

According to its frequency, this clonotype is medium-sized (0.01 to 0.1%). V is TRBV13 and J is TRBJ2-6. This CDR3 comprises 17 residues. Germline CDR1 reads PRHDT; CDR2 reads FYEKMQ (reference sequence). The CDR3 spells CASSLGFGDSGANVLTF.

This clonotype is deemed medium-sized by its frequency. V and J are TRBV27 and TRBJ2-3; checking the TCRdb D call of TRBD2 is not possible without DNA. The CDR3 loop spans 15 amino acids. Germline V gene sequence: CDR1 MNHEY, CDR2 SMNVEV (reference sequence). CDR3 loop: CASSPIAGGRNTQYF.

This chain uses TRBV27 with TRBJ1-5; the D call of TRBD1 rests on TCRdb alone, since no DNA is present to check it. Germline V gene lookup returns CDR1 MNHEY and CDR2 SMNVEV (reference sequence). The CDR3 has 14 residues. The CDR3 loop is CASSLAGGDQPQHF.

Its frequency marks this clonotype as large (0.1 to 1%). The rearrangement uses TRBV19 and TRBJ2-1; the D gene TCRdb calls, TRBD2, cannot be checked with no DNA. The CDR3 contains 14 residues. Germline loops: CDR1 LNHDA, CDR2 SQIVND (reference sequence). The chain's CDR3 is CASIKLADYNEQFF.

This clonotype is called medium-sized (0.01 to 0.1%) based on its frequency. The chain uses TRBV6-5 and TRBJ2-3; TCRdb's D call of TRBD2 is untestable without DNA. Germline V gives CDR1 MNHEY, CDR2 SVGAGI. This CDR3 comprises 16 residues. CDR3 loop: CASSPPSGPHTDTQYF.

By frequency, this clonotype registers medium-sized. The rearrangement joins TRBV6-5 to TRBJ1-5. The CDR3 length is 15 residues. CDR1 is MNHEY, CDR2 SVGAGI, per germline. The CDR3 sequence is CASSYSTRGNQPQHF.

According to its frequency, this clonotype is medium-sized. The chain joins TRBV19 to TRBJ1-2; with no DNA, the TCRdb D assignment of TRBD1 cannot be verified. Per germline, CDR1 LNHDA and CDR2 SQIVND (reference sequence). The CDR3 sequence is 14 residues long. The CDR3 region is CASSRGKTGYGYTF.

This clonotype is deemed medium-sized by its frequency. This sequence joins TRBV19 and TRBJ2-1. CDR1 LNHDA and CDR2 SQIVND come from the germline V gene (reference sequence). The length of the CDR3 is 15 residues. The CDR3 loop is CASSPGWYFYNEQFF.

The V and J genes are TRBV19 and TRBJ1-5. The length of the CDR3 is 14 residues. Germline assignment: CDR1 LNHDA and CDR2 SQIVND (reference sequence). CDR3 region: CASSISVSNQPQHF.

The chain joins TRBV20-1 to TRBJ1-6. This CDR3 spans 12 amino acids. Germline CDR1 DFQATT, CDR2 SNEGSKA (reference sequence). The chain's CDR3 is CSARAVNSPLHF.

This clonotype ranks as medium-sized in terms of frequency. This sequence joins TRBV6-5 and TRBJ2-1; as DNA is missing, the TRBD2 call by TCRdb cannot be tested. The CDR3 length is 15 residues. The V gene's germline CDR1 is MNHEY and CDR2 SVGAGI. CDR3 sequence: CASSKTSGTYNEQFF.

The V gene is TRBV28, the J gene TRBJ2-1; the TRBD2 assignment by TCRdb is unverifiable without DNA. The CDR3 runs 13 residues. Germline V gene lookup returns CDR1 MDHEN and CDR2 SYDVKM. The CDR3 protein is CASSLPAASEQFF.

According to its frequency, this clonotype is medium-sized (0.01 to 0.1%). The chain employs TRBV6-4 and TRBJ2-3; there is no DNA to check the TCRdb D call of TRBD1. CDR3 size: 15 residues. CDR1 MRHNA and CDR2 SNTAGT come from the germline V gene. CDR3 amino acids: CASSEGASGADTQYF.

The chain employs TRBV7-9 and TRBJ2-7; TCRdb designates TRBD2, a call that cannot be tested without DNA. CDR1 SEHNR and CDR2 FQNEAQ come from the germline V gene (reference sequence). The CDR3 contains 13 residues. The CDR3 loop is CASSARLANEQYF.

The chain combines TRBV6-4 with TRBJ2-3; no DNA is available, so the TRBD2 call from TCRdb remains unchecked. This CDR3 spans 15 amino acids. Germline loops: CDR1 MRHNA, CDR2 SNTAGT. The CDR3 protein is CASSELAGGRDTQYF.

The chain uses TRBV14 and TRBJ2-7; as DNA is missing, the TRBD2 call by TCRdb cannot be tested. The CDR3 length is 14 residues. Germline V gene lookup returns CDR1 SGHDN and CDR2 FVKESK. This CDR3 is CASSPWGTRSEQYF. The variable domain in full, with the rest retrieved from reference TRBV14 and TRBJ2-7, is EAGVTQFPSHSVIEKGQTVTLRCDPISGHDNLYWYRRVMGKEIKFLLHFVKESKQDESGMPNNRFLAERTGGTYSTLKVQPAELEDSGVYFCASSPWGTRSEQYFGPGTRLTVT.

This clonotype ranks as medium-sized in terms of frequency. The chain recombines TRBV30 with TRBJ1-1; TCRdb indicates TRBD1, and absent DNA this call remains unverified. Germline loops: CDR1 GTSNPN, CDR2 SVGIG (reference sequence). CDR3 length: 12 amino acids. The CDR3 reads CAWTGGNTEAFF.

This clonotype is classed as medium-sized by frequency. This rearrangement joins TRBV29-1 to TRBJ2-7; TCRdb designates TRBD2, a call that cannot be tested without DNA. The CDR3 has 12 residues. Germline CDR1 is SQVTM and CDR2 is ANQGSEA. This chain's CDR3 is CSVRLDSYEQYF.

According to its frequency, this clonotype is medium-sized. V usage is TRBV11-1 and J usage is TRBJ2-7. The germline CDR1 and CDR2 sequences are SGHAT and FQDESV (reference sequence). The CDR3 is 16 amino acids. The CDR3 sequence: CASSLALVGSSYEQYF.

The chain carries TRBV6-1 and TRBJ2-2; TCRdb outputs TRBD1, but without DNA this stays unchecked. The germline V gene encodes CDR1 MNHNS and CDR2 SASEGT. This CDR3 is built from 15 residues. The CDR3 sequence: CASGKEGAGTGELFF.

This clonotype registers medium-sized by frequency. V and J are TRBV13 and TRBJ2-5. The CDR3 consists of 14 residues. The V gene's germline CDR1 is PRHDT and CDR2 FYEKMQ (reference sequence). Here the CDR3 reads CASSSNWVGETQYF.

The J gene is TRBJ1-1, the V gene TRBV6-5. The CDR3 sequence is 12 residues long. Germline loops: CDR1 MNHEY, CDR2 SVGAGI. CDR3 sequence: CASSYATGEAFF.

The chain has TRBV24-1 and TRBJ2-6; as DNA is missing, the TRBD1 call by TCRdb cannot be tested. The CDR3 length is 18 residues. Per germline, CDR1 KGHDR and CDR2 SFDVKD. CDR3 sequence: CATSEGTGDLTGANVLTF.